These 25 T cell receptor beta chains came from one sample sequenced in a study of control samples from healthy donors and cancer patients. The assay was immunoSEQ multiplex PCR, and TCRdb's table has in-frame clones only and misses some. The sample records roughly 160,000 clones, 95% to 96% being singletons. Sequencing was performed on blood. Receptor source: a woman aged 25 to 45 in good health.

This chain connects TRBV5-4 to TRBJ1-2; 8 bases are shared with TRBD1. The germline gives CDR1 SGHNT, CDR2 YYREEE (reference sequence). V trimming: 0 bases; J trimming: 6 bases; junction bases outside the gene matches: 4. The length of the CDR3 is 14 residues. The CDR3 is CASSLAGGLDGYTF. In DNA form, the CDR3 reads TGTGCCAGCAGCTTGGCAGGGGGCTTGGATGGCTACACCTTC.

This chain connects TRBV29-1 to TRBJ2-5; D call uncertain. The germline gives CDR1 SQVTM, CDR2 ANQGSEA. Trimming removed 3 bases from V and 2 bases from J, with 7 bases in between. The CDR3 extends over 12 amino acids. This CDR3 reads CSVEGNQETQYF. The CDR3 DNA follows: TGCAGCGTTGAGGGGAATCAAGAGACCCAGTACTTC.

The chain recombines TRBV5-6 with TRBJ2-2; TRBD1 might be the D (5 bases). The CDR3 is 18 amino acids. Germline loops: CDR1 SGHDT, CDR2 YYEEEE. V lost 4 bases and J lost 1, with 20 bases in between. The CDR3 loop reads CASSGRGLEQVNTGELFF. CDR3 nucleotides: TGTGCCAGCAGCGGACGTGGATTAGAACAGGTGAACACCGGGGAGCTGTTTTTT.

This sequence joins TRBV19 and TRBJ2-1, with D uncertain. The germline V and J ends were trimmed by 4 bases and 8 bases, with 15 bases remaining between them. The CDR3 covers 14 residues. Germline V lookup: CDR1 LNHDA, CDR2 SQIVND (reference sequence). This chain's CDR3 is CASSSPWGRDEQFF. The CDR3 DNA reads as TGTGCCAGTAGTAGTCCTTGGGGTAGGGATGAGCAGTTCTTC.

The chain recombines TRBV6-4 with TRBJ2-3, with TRBD2 matching 11 bases. After removal of 6 bases from V and 4 bases from J, the junction contained 6 bases not matched to a gene. This CDR3 spans 15 amino acids. In germline, CDR1 is MRHNA, CDR2 SNTAGT. This CDR3 is CASSTSGSGADTQYF. CDR3 nucleotide sequence: TGTGCCAGCAGCACTAGCGGGAGTGGGGCAGATACGCAGTATTTT.

This chain links TRBV27 with TRBJ2-1; 9 bases agree with TRBD1. After removal of 2 bases from V and 3 bases from J, the junction contained 11 bases not matched to a gene. Germline lookup yields CDR1 MNHEY and CDR2 SMNVEV (reference sequence). This CDR3 contains 18 residues. CDR3 DNA: TGTGCCAGCAGTTTAGATGGCCTCCGGGACAGGGTCTACAATGAGCAGTTCTTC. Its translation: CASSLDGLRDRVYNEQFF.

The V and J genes are TRBV18 and TRBJ1-2, with 8 bases aligning to TRBD1. Germline V gene data show CDR1 as KGHSH and CDR2 as LQKENI. This CDR3 contains 14 residues. V lost 5 bases and J lost 6; bases outside the gene matches: 8. CDR3 region: CASSNIRTGNGYTF. CDR3 sequence (DNA): TGTGCCAGCTCAAATATCAGGACAGGGAATGGCTACACCTTC.

The chain combines TRBV7-9 with TRBJ2-6; D is uncertain. This CDR3 is built from 16 residues. Germline V gene sequence: CDR1 SEHNR, CDR2 FQNEAQ (reference sequence). V lost 2 bases and J lost 0, with 8 bases in between. CDR3 region: CASSLTTVSGANVLTF. CDR3 DNA sequence: TGTGCCAGCAGCTTAACCACAGTCTCTGGGGCCAACGTCCTGACTTTC.

The chain joins TRBV30 to TRBJ1-1; D is unclear. The germline gives CDR1 GTSNPN, CDR2 SVGIG (reference sequence). This CDR3 has 12 amino acids. Trimming removed 2 bases from V and 3 bases from J, with 7 bases in between. CDR3 residues: CAWSPTDTEAFF. CDR3 DNA sequence: TGTGCCTGGAGTCCCACAGACACTGAAGCTTTCTTT.

This chain connects TRBV5-4 to TRBJ2-1; 15 bases agree with TRBD2. The CDR3 is 19 amino acids. J gave up 5 bases and V 4 bases, and 13 bases lay outside the gene matches. The germline V gene encodes CDR1 SGHNT and CDR2 YYREEE (reference sequence). As DNA, the CDR3 is TGTGCCAGCAGCCCAGCTGTTATCGGACTAGCGGGGGGGCACAATGAGCAGTTCTTC. This translates into CASSPAVIGLAGGHNEQFF. Variable domain in full (rest from reference TRBV5-4 and TRBJ2-1): ETGVTQSPTHLIKTRGQQVTLRCSSQSGHNTVSWYQQALGQGPQFIFQYYREEENGRGNFPPRFSGLQFPNYSSELNVNALELDDSALYLCASSPAVIGLAGGHNEQFFGPGTRLTVL.

This clone appeared once. The rearrangement joins TRBV5-4 to TRBJ2-3, with D maybe TRBD2 (7 bases). With 7 bases removed from V and 5 bases from J, the gap between germline ends came to 14 bases. CDR3 length equals 13 residues. Germline lookup yields CDR1 SGHNT and CDR2 YYREEE (reference sequence). The CDR3 nucleotides read TGTGCCAGCGAATCTAGGGGGGGAGATACGCAGTATTTT. The encoded protein is CASESRGGDTQYF. The full variable domain, rest sourced from reference TRBV5-4 and TRBJ2-3, is ETGVTQSPTHLIKTRGQQVTLRCSSQSGHNTVSWYQQALGQGPQFIFQYYREEENGRGNFPPRFSGLQFPNYSSELNVNALELDDSALYLCASESRGGDTQYFGPGTRLTVL.

The chain employs TRBV5-5 and TRBJ1-5; 8 bases line up with TRBD1. V trimming: 0 bases; J trimming: 4 bases; junction bases outside the gene matches: 0. CDR1 and CDR2 (germline): SGHKS, YYEKEE (reference sequence). The CDR3 loop spans 14 amino acids. In DNA form, the CDR3 reads TGTGCCAGCAGCTTGGGGACAGGGAATCAGCCCCAGCATTTT. This gives the protein CASSLGTGNQPQHF.

The V gene is TRBV5-1, the J gene TRBJ2-1; possible D gene TRBD1, 6 bases. Trimming left V 1 base short and J 7 bases short, with 18 bases between. The CDR3 has 16 amino acids. The germline CDR1 and CDR2 sequences are SGHRS and YFSETQ. CDR3 bases: TGCGCCAGCAGCTTGACCACGGGACAAAAGGTAAATGAGCAGTTCTTC. It translates to CASSLTTGQKVNEQFF.

The DNA for the CDR3 is TGTGCCAGCAGCTTCGGGACAGGGGGCGCGAGGCCCTATGGCTACACCTTC. Encoded protein: CASSFGTGGARPYGYTF. The chain uses TRBV7-9 and TRBJ1-2; 12 nucleotides align to TRBD1. Germline V gene sequence: CDR1 SEHNR, CDR2 FQNEAQ (reference sequence). This CDR3 is built from 17 residues. V lost 3 bases, J lost 4 bases, and 9 bases stayed unmatched.

The chain employs TRBV6-5 and TRBJ2-7; 11 nucleotides match TRBD1. V lost 4 bases to trimming and J lost 5 bases; unmatched junction nucleotides: 7. Germline V lookup: CDR1 MNHEY, CDR2 SVGAGI. This CDR3 spans 15 amino acids. The DNA of the CDR3 is TGTGCCAGCAGTTTAACTGGACAGGGGGCGAACGAGCAGTACTTC. Residues: CASSLTGQGANEQYF.

The genes are TRBV25-1 and TRBJ2-7; possibly TRBD1 or TRBD2 for D (6 bases each). Trimming shortened V by 3 bases and J by 0 bases, and 15 bases separated the two germline ends. The germline gives CDR1 MGHDK, CDR2 SYGVNS. The length of the CDR3 is 16 residues. The CDR3 sequence is CASSDPRGVFSYEQYF. The CDR3 DNA reads TGTGCCAGCAGTGACCCTAGGGGGGTCTTCTCCTACGAGCAGTACTTC.

As concerns this clone: The sample has other DNA sequences that encode this CDR3 too. This chain uses TRBV7-9 with TRBJ1-5; D unresolved. Germline V lookup: CDR1 SEHNR, CDR2 FQNEAQ (reference sequence). Trimming left V 0 bases short and J 2 bases short, with 5 bases between. The CDR3 runs to 14 residues. CDR3 nucleotide sequence: TGTGCCAGCAGCTTAGCCGGGGGCAATCAGCCCCAGCATTTT. It specifies CASSLAGGNQPQHF.

V gene TRBV6-5 combines with J gene TRBJ1-2, with 11 bases matching TRBD1. Germline lookup yields CDR1 MNHEY and CDR2 SVGAGI. This CDR3 contains 14 residues. Trimming took 4 bases from V and 7 from J; bases not matched to a gene: 5. The CDR3 here is CASSWGQGDGGYTF. The DNA of the CDR3 is TGTGCCAGCAGTTGGGGACAGGGGGACGGTGGCTACACCTTC.

The chain uses TRBV3-1 (or the pseudogene TRBV3-2) and TRBJ1-1; a weak D match, TRBD1 (6 bases). The CDR3 length is 14 residues. CDR1 LGHDT and CDR2 YNNKEL come from the germline V gene (reference sequence). V was trimmed by 1 base and J by 5 bases, leaving 11 bases between them. The CDR3 is CASSQGRGRTEAFF. Here the CDR3 DNA reads TGTGCCAGCAGCCAAGGCAGGGGACGGACTGAAGCTTTCTTT.

The V and J genes are TRBV7-3 and TRBJ1-2; D is uncertain. Germline V gives CDR1 SGHTA, CDR2 FQGTGA. Trimming stripped 5 bases from V and 0 bases from J, with 16 bases between. The CDR3 length is 16 residues. The CDR3 DNA reads TGTGCCAGCAGCCCGAAACGGGAGGCCACTAACTATGGCTACACCTTC. It specifies CASSPKREATNYGYTF.

The gene calls are TRBV11-3 and TRBJ2-1, with D perhaps matching TRBD1 or TRBD2 (5 bases each). The CDR3 extends over 17 amino acids. Germline values: CDR1 SGHNT, CDR2 YENEEA. Deletions cut 1 base from V and 3 bases from J, with 16 bases between. In nucleotides, the CDR3 is TGTGCCAGCAGCTTAGCCCCCCGGGGCCACCGCTACAATGAGCAGTTCTTC. Residues: CASSLAPRGHRYNEQFF.

J is TRBJ2-5 and V is TRBV5-4; D perhaps matches TRBD1 (6 bases). Germline CDR1 reads SGHNT; CDR2 reads YYREEE (reference sequence). The germline V and J ends were trimmed by 0 bases and 5 bases, with 11 bases remaining between them. This CDR3 contains 14 residues. CDR3 bases: TGTGCCAGCAGCTTGGAGACAGGAGCCGAGACCCAGTACTTC. Its protein product is CASSLETGAETQYF.

The V gene is TRBV30, the J gene TRBJ2-7; 8 bases map to TRBD1. The CDR3 runs 13 residues. The J segment lost 2 bases and the V segment lost 3 bases, leaving 3 bases of the junction unmatched. Germline V lookup: CDR1 GTSNPN, CDR2 SVGIG (reference sequence). The CDR3 spells CAWSADRAYEQYF. The CDR3 coding sequence is TGTGCCTGGAGCGCGGACAGGGCCTACGAGCAGTACTTC.

V is TRBV5-6 and J is TRBJ1-1, with TRBD1 as a possible D gene (6 bases). The germline V gene encodes CDR1 SGHDT and CDR2 YYEEEE. V shed 0 bases and J shed 6 bases, with 15 bases lying between them. The CDR3 totals 15 residues. CDR3 region: CASSLGFPGASEAFF. The CDR3, as DNA: TGTGCCAGCAGCTTGGGGTTTCCGGGGGCCTCTGAAGCTTTCTTT. The variable domain in full, completed from reference TRBV5-6 and TRBJ1-1, reads DAGVTQSPTHLIKTRGQQVTLRCSPKSGHDTVSWYQQALGQGPQFIFQYYEEEERQRGNFPDRFSGHQFPNYSSELNVNALLLGDSALYLCASSLGFPGASEAFFGQGTRLTVV.

The chain recombines TRBV5-4 with TRBJ1-1, with TRBD1 matching over 7 bases. In germline, CDR1 is SGHNT, CDR2 YYREEE (reference sequence). Unmatched junction bases numbered 5, after V lost 7 bases and J lost 5 bases. The CDR3 covers 12 residues. The CDR3 here is CASFYRGTEAFF. The CDR3 bases are TGTGCCAGCTTTTACAGGGGAACTGAAGCTTTCTTT.